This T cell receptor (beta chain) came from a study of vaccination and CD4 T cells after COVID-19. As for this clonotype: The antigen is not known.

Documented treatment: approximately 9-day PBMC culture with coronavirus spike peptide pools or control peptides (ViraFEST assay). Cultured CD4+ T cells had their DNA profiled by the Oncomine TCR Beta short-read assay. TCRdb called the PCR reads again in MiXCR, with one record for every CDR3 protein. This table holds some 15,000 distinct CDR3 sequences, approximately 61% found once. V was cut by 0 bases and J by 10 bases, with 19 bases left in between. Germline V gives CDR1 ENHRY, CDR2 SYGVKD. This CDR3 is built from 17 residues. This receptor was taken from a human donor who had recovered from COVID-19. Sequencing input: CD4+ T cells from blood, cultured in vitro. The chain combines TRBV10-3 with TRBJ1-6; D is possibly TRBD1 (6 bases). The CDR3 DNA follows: TGTGCCATCAGTGAGTCGAAGGTCGGCAGGGGAGACTCACCCCTCCACTTT. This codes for CAISESKVGRGDSPLHF.